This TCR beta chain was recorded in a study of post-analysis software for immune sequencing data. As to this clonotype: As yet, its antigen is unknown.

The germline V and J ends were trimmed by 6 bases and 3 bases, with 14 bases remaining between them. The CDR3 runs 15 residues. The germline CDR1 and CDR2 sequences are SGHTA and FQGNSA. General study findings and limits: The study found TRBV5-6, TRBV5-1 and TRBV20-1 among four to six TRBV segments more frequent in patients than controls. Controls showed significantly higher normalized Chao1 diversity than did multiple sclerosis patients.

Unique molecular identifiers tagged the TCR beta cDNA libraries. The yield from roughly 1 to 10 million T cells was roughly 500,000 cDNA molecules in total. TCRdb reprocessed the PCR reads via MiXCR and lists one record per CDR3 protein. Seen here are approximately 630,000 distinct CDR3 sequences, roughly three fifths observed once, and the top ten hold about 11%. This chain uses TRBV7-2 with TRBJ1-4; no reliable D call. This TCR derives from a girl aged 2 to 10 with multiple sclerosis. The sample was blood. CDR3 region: CASRPGFSPNEKLFF. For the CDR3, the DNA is TGTGCCAGCAGACCCGGGTTTAGTCCTAATGAAAAACTGTTTTTT.